This section outlines one T cell receptor (beta chain) sequence together with its context. These data belong to a study of blood T cell repertoires in COVID-19. Method: immunoSEQ multiplex PCR; TCRdb's copy keeps in-frame clones and lacks some. The sample shows about 250,000 clones, about 86% of them seen only once. CDR1 is LNHNV, CDR2 YYDKDF, per germline (reference sequence). The ends were cut back, 3 bases at V and 5 bases at J, with 25 bases in the middle. This CDR3 comprises 18 residues. V and J are TRBV15 and TRBJ1-1; D perhaps matches TRBD1 (6 bases). This receptor was taken from a man older than 75 with acute or convalescent COVID-19. The sequenced sample was peripheral blood. The CDR3 is CATSRGGTPGHRDTEAFF. DNA for the CDR3: TGTGCCACCAGCAGGGGTGGGACCCCGGGACACCGGGATACTGAAGCTTTCTTT. The whole variable domain, filled in from reference TRBV15 and TRBJ1-1, reads DAMVIQNPRYQVTQFGKPVTLSCSQTLNHNVMYWYQQKSSQAPKLLFHYYDKDFNNEADTPDNFQSRRPNTSFCFLDIRSPGLGDTAMYLCATSRGGTPGHRDTEAFFGQGTRLTVV.